Following are 10 T cell receptor beta chains from one sample sequenced in a study of blood T cell repertoires in COVID-19. Only in-frame clones appear in the TCRdb table, and some are missing; sequencing was by immunoSEQ multiplex PCR. The sample includes approximately 230,000 clones, around 82% seen only once; the top ten take approximately 5%. The sample consisted of peripheral blood. The receptors originated from a woman of 80 years or more with active or convalescent COVID-19.

The chain is built from TRBV11-2 and TRBJ1-1; D might be TRBD1 (5 bases). V lost 5 bases and J 4 bases, leaving 14 bases between the germline ends. Germline loops: CDR1 SGHAT, CDR2 FQNNGV. This CDR3 spans 14 amino acids. The CDR3 region has the DNA TGTGCCAGCAGCCTAAACTCGGGGGGCACTGAAGCTTTCTTT. Translating gives CASSLNSGGTEAFF.

This clone was observed a handful of times. The chain joins TRBV4-2 to TRBJ2-2; TRBD2 is a possible D gene (6 bases). The V gene lost 4 bases and the J gene lost 1 base, with 10 bases spanning the gap. The CDR3 contains 15 residues. Germline V gene data show CDR1 as LGHNA and CDR2 as YNFKEQ. The CDR3 spells CASSPFGGNTGELFF. The CDR3 DNA sequence: TGTGCCAGCAGCCCCTTCGGGGGGAACACCGGGGAGCTGTTTTTT.

This chain joins TRBV9 and TRBJ1-1; a weak D match, TRBD1 (6 bases). The CDR3 runs 15 residues. Per the germline V gene, CDR1 is SGDLS and CDR2 is YYNGEE. Trimming took off 1 base at V and 3 bases at J, with 13 bases between the two ends. CDR3 nucleotides: TGTGCCAGCAGCGTACCCGGGGGGGCCGACACTGAAGCTTTCTTT. Protein sequence: CASSVPGGADTEAFF.

This chain joins TRBV5-4 and TRBJ2-1; D is undetermined. This CDR3 is 15 amino acids long. Germline V gene data show CDR1 as SGHNT and CDR2 as YYREEE (reference sequence). The ends were cut back, 0 bases at V and 0 bases at J, with 7 bases in the middle. CDR3 sequence reads: CASSLGRSSYNEQFF. CDR3 in DNA: TGTGCCAGCAGCTTGGGGAGAAGCTCCTACAATGAGCAGTTCTTC.

V usage is TRBV7-9 and J usage is TRBJ2-7; 7 bases are a match to TRBD2. This CDR3 spans 14 amino acids. Losses at the gene ends were 6 bases for V and 5 bases for J; bases not matched to a gene: 10. Germline assignment: CDR1 SEHNR and CDR2 FQNEAQ (reference sequence). The CDR3 reads CASSYTGGFDEQYF. CDR3 bases: TGTGCCAGCAGTTACACCGGGGGGTTCGACGAGCAGTACTTC.

V usage is TRBV6-1 and J usage is TRBJ1-6; TRBD1 matches 10 bases. With 2 bases clipped from V and 9 bases from J, the junction kept 4 bases outside the gene matches. This CDR3 is 15 amino acids long. From germline, CDR1 is MNHNS and CDR2 SASEGT. Written as DNA, the CDR3 is TGTGCCAGCAGTGAACCGGGACAGGGGCCTTCACCCCTCCACTTT. As protein: CASSEPGQGPSPLHF.

This clone came up once. The chain is built from TRBV2 and TRBJ1-1; 8 bases are a match to TRBD1. The length of the CDR3 is 14 residues. Germline CDR1 and CDR2: SNHLY and FYNNEI. V lost 5 bases, J lost 4 bases, and 6 bases stayed unmatched. This chain's CDR3 is CASSSQGAGTEAFF. CDR3 DNA: TGTGCCAGCAGTTCTCAGGGGGCCGGCACTGAAGCTTTCTTT.

The chain recombines TRBV5-1 with TRBJ1-2; possibly TRBD1 for D (6 bases). The CDR3 is 14 amino acids. Between the trimmed V and J ends, which lost 5 bases and 6 bases, there was a span of 17 bases. Germline CDR1 reads SGHRS; CDR2 reads YFSETQ. The DNA for the CDR3 is TGCGCCAGCAGTTCTGAACAGGGAAGTCATGGCTACACCTTC. Its protein is CASSSEQGSHGYTF.

This clone was observed a handful of times. The CDR3 here is CASSLSGWNTEAFF. The DNA of the CDR3 is TGTGCCAGCAGCTTATCGGGTTGGAACACTGAAGCTTTCTTT. V and J are TRBV7-2 and TRBJ1-1; no reliable D call. Deletions cut 2 bases from V and 1 base from J, with 8 bases between. The CDR3 consists of 14 residues. Germline lookup yields CDR1 SGHTA and CDR2 FQGNSA. The variable domain in full, completed from reference TRBV7-2 and TRBJ1-1, reads GAGVSQSPSNKVTEKGKDVELRCDPISGHTALYWYRQSLGQGLEFLIYFQGNSAPDKSGLPSDRFSAERTGGSVSTLTIQRTQQEDSAVYLCASSLSGWNTEAFFGQGTRLTVV.

The chain carries TRBV28 and TRBJ2-7; the match to TRBD1 covers 7 bases. Germline V gene sequence: CDR1 MDHEN, CDR2 SYDVKM. The CDR3 covers 14 residues. Trimming at V came to 5 bases and at J to 5 bases, leaving 9 bases not matched to a gene. The CDR3 DNA sequence: TGTGCCAGCAGTCATGACAGGGCCTTCAACGAGCAGTACTTC. The encoded protein is CASSHDRAFNEQYF.